One sample yielded the 7 T cell receptor beta chains listed below, sequenced in a study of shared clonotypes between healthy human individuals (dated by TCRdb to about 2020). Receptors were amplified or captured by the immunoSEQ multiplex PCR assay. TCRdb mirrors the immuneACCESS table, restricted to in-frame sequences. Some clones are absent from its copies; in checked studies, under half trace to an unresolved V gene, and the reason for the others is unknown. This sample has about 2.4 million clones in its table, and 93% of those were observed once. Of the sample, about 0.34% falls within the top ten clones. Sequencing was carried out using naive CD4+ T cells from PBMCs. The cell subset or site label, as the study defines it: CD45RA+ positively selected. All receptors come from a man aged 18 to 29 in good health. Some clones in this sample may be carry-over from other donors' samples.

This chain connects TRBV5-4 to TRBJ1-2; 11 nucleotides line up with TRBD1. Trimming at V came to 0 bases and at J to 4 bases, leaving 5 bases not matched to a gene. Germline CDR1 and CDR2: SGHNT and YYREEE (reference sequence). The CDR3 runs to 16 residues. CDR3 loop: CASSLAGQGAGYGYTF. DNA for the CDR3: TGTGCCAGCAGCTTGGCCGGACAGGGGGCAGGCTATGGCTACACCTTC.

The V gene is TRBV25-1, the J gene TRBJ1-4; TRBD1 agrees at 11 bases. This CDR3 spans 14 amino acids. From germline, CDR1 is MGHDK and CDR2 SYGVNS. V lost 5 bases to trimming and J lost 8 bases; unmatched junction nucleotides: 4. The CDR3 DNA is TGTGCCAGCAGTCCGGACAGGGGGCGAGAAAAACTGTTTTTT. Its protein is CASSPDRGREKLFF.

The gene calls are TRBV19 and TRBJ1-6, with D hard to call. The CDR3 totals 13 residues. Germline V gene data show CDR1 as LNHDA and CDR2 as SQIVND (reference sequence). V was cut by 6 bases and J by 7 bases, with 10 bases left in between. CDR3 region: CASSPWLNSPLHF. As DNA, the CDR3 is TGTGCCAGTAGCCCCTGGCTCAATTCACCCCTCCACTTT.

This rearrangement joins TRBV7-6 to TRBJ2-3; a possible D gene is TRBD2 (6 bases). The CDR3 contains 16 residues. V was shortened by 7 bases and J by 2 bases, with 19 bases between the two germline ends. The germline V gene has CDR1 SGHVS and CDR2 FNYEAQ. The CDR3 loop is CASMSEASALTDTQYF. For the CDR3, the DNA is TGTGCCAGCATGAGTGAGGCTAGCGCCCTCACAGATACGCAGTATTTT.

The chain recombines TRBV5-1 with TRBJ2-7; weak D call: TRBD2 (6 bases). The CDR3 loop spans 16 amino acids. Germline V gene sequence: CDR1 SGHRS, CDR2 YFSETQ. V was cut by 0 bases and J by 3 bases, with 16 bases left in between. CDR3 DNA sequence: TGCGCCAGCAGCTTGGCCCTCGGCAGGGAGGTCTACGAGCAGTACTTC. It specifies CASSLALGREVYEQYF. Looking up the rest from reference TRBV5-1 and TRBJ2-7 gives the full variable domain: KAGVTQTPRYLIKTRGQQVTLSCSPISGHRSVSWYQQTPGQGLQFLFEYFSETQRNKGNFPGRFSGRQFSNSRSEMNVSTLELGDSALYLCASSLALGREVYEQYFGPGTRLTVT.

This rearrangement joins TRBV2 to TRBJ1-1; no clear D. With 6 bases removed from V and 3 bases from J, the gap between germline ends came to 11 bases. Germline V gives CDR1 SNHLY, CDR2 FYNNEI. CDR3 length equals 13 residues. In nucleotides, the CDR3 is TGTGCCAGCAGCCCCGAAGCGGACACTGAAGCTTTCTTT. Translation gives CASSPEADTEAFF.

J is TRBJ2-7 and V is TRBV5-1; 10 bases are a match to TRBD2. Trimming took 0 bases from V and 5 from J; bases not matched to a gene: 8. The CDR3 runs 16 residues. Germline V lookup: CDR1 SGHRS, CDR2 YFSETQ. CDR3 DNA sequence: TGCGCCAGCAGCTTGGCCTCAAGCGGGAGGGCGAACGAGCAGTACTTC. Residues: CASSLASSGRANEQYF.